This T cell receptor (beta chain) originates from a study of cytomegalovirus exposure and HLA in healthy donors. This CDR3 is built from 18 residues. V gave up 2 bases and J gave up 3 bases; unmatched junction bases: 13. Looked up from germline, CDR1 is MNHEY and CDR2 is SMNVEV (reference sequence). The PCR employed 60 Vbeta primers together with 13 Jbeta primers. Here immunoSEQ multiplex PCR was the method, and the copy in TCRdb shows in-frame clones only, minus some. Here the sample spans approximately 110,000 clones, nearly 80% being singletons. This clonotype was obtained from a man aged 25 to 40 in good health and CMV-seronegative. V usage is TRBV27 and J usage is TRBJ2-7; 10 bases match TRBD2. Sequencing input: PBMCs. CDR3 in amino acids: CASSLPPAGTSANYEQYF. Here the CDR3 DNA reads TGTGCCAGCAGTTTACCCCCGGCCGGGACTAGCGCAAACTACGAGCAGTACTTC.